This T cell receptor (beta chain) was retrieved from a study of T-cell memory formation after mild COVID-19 (dated by TCRdb to the early 2020s). With respect to the entire study: Most TCR sequence clusters were specific to one of the two donors. In two donors, T-cell clones that expanded and contracted after mild COVID-19 were followed by sequencing TCRalpha and TCRbeta repertoires longitudinally. Two young, previously healthy adult volunteers made up the cohort, one male and one female. What the study reported, not specific to this receptor: Some responding clones were found in pre-infection memory, which suggests that pre-existing cross-reactive memory T cells took part in the SARS-CoV-2 response. Clones that contracted from day 15 to 85 showed balanced CD4/CD8 phenotypes, whereas a second wave of clones that expanded from day 15 to 37 leaned towards CD4+. Contracting CD4+ clones appeared mostly in the CM and EM memory subsets, whereas CD8+ clones were enriched in EMRA. Only a couple of mild cases were covered by the study, and larger cohorts that include severe cases with pre-infection samples were considered necessary. Whether the second-wave clones peaking on day 37 were SARS-CoV-2 specific was not confirmed.

Cut back by 5 bases and 7 bases, the V and J ends lie 15 bases apart. The CDR3 goes from the cysteine to the phenylalanine over 14 residues. Only CDR3 DNA remains: 42 bases, in frame from the first base. The germline V gene (reference sequence) sets CDR1 to SEHNR and CDR2 to FQNEAQ. Ficoll-Paque density gradient centrifugation was used to isolate PBMCs. Sequencing relied on an Illumina NovaSeq 6000. Using 5'RACE with constant-segment primers, TCRalpha and TCRbeta cDNA libraries were constructed, with sample barcodes and unique molecular identifiers added in the process. RNA was extracted from every sample with Trizol reagent. Library amplification was performed in two PCR steps, and a second sample barcode and Illumina TruSeq adapters were introduced in the second step. Sequencing of the libraries was done on an Illumina NovaSeq, producing 2 x 150 bp paired-end reads. The source study handled its data this way. The reads were demultiplexed and collapsed into UMI-guided consensus sequences using migec v1.2.7. Using mixcr v2.1.11, UMI consensuses were aligned to TRA and TRB V and J templates and then assembled into clonotypes. A clonotype was counted as expanded or contracted only when both edgeR and NoisET called the clonotype significant, with the noise models trained on biological replicates. For edgeR calls, the thresholds were a false discovery rate-adjusted p below 0.01 and a log2 fold-change of 1. As an exploratory analysis of dynamics, max-normalized trajectories of the 1000 most abundant clonotypes were examined by PCA with hierarchical clustering. Separately sequenced CD4+ and CD8+ repertoires were used to assign a CD4 or CD8 phenotype to each responding clone. TCRdb reprocessing: public reads trimmed at Q25 with fastp, clones called with MiXCR, in-frame beta chains kept. Records with the same CDR3 protein are collapsed into one entry carrying the most frequent genes and DNA. It is TCRdb's table, rather than the study itself, that gives the V and J calls and clone size. The sample table contains some 130,000 distinct CDR3 sequences; only one count was recorded for approximately 15% of them. Of the sample, about 14% falls within the top ten clones.

Comments on this clonotype: Its target antigen remains unknown. Base qualities are not recorded, but no much larger clone differs from it by a single base.

The chain is assembled from TRBV7-9 and TRBJ2-1; the D gene lacks a confident call. The receptor was derived from an adult woman who had mild COVID-19 (a few samples of this study predate the infection). The sample titles of this study are shuffled in the database, so cell type and time point are left out; the donor was told from shared clones. The sequenced sample consisted of PBMCs or a T cell subset sorted from them (not recorded which). The CDR3 region reads CASSLNRLVNEQFF. The sequence in DNA is TGTGCCAGCAGCCTCAATCGTCTAGTAAATGAGCAGTTCTTC.